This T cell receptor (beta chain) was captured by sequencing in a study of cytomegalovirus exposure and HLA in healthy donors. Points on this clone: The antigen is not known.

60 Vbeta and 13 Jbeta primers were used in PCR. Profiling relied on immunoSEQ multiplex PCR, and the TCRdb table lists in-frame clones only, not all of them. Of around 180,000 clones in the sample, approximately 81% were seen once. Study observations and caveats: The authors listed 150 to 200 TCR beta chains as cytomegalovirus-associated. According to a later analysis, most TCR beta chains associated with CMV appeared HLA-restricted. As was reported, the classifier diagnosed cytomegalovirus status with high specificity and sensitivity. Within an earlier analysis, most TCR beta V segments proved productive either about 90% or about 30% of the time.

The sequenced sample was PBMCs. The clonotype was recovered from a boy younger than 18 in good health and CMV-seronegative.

The CDR3 sequence is CASSLNLAGGQTDTQYF. In DNA, the CDR3 is TGTGCCAGCAGCTTAAATCTAGCGGGGGGGCAGACAGATACGCAGTATTTT. The rearrangement joins TRBV7-3 to TRBJ2-3; 12 bases map to TRBD2. After removal of 1 base from V and 3 bases from J, the junction contained 5 bases not matched to a gene. CDR1 is SGHTA, CDR2 FQGTGA, per germline. CDR3 length equals 17 residues.